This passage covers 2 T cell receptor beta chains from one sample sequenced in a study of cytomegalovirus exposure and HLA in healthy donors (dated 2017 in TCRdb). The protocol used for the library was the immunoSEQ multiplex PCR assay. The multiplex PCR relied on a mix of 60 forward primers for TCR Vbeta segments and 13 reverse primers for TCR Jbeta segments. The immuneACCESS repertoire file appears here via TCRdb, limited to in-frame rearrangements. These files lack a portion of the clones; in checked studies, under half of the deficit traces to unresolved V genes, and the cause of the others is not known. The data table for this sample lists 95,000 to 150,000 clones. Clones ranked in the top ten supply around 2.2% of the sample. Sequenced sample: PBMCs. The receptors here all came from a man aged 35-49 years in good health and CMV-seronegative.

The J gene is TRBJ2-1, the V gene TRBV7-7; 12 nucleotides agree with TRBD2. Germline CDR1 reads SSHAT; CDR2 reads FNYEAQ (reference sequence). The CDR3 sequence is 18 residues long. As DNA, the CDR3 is TGTGCTACCGCGCGGAGGACTAGCGGGACATTCTCCTACAATGAGCAGTTCTTC. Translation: CATARRTSGTFSYNEQFF.

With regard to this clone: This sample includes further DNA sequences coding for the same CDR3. Here the CDR3 DNA reads TGCGCCAGCAGTCTGGAGGGGCTCGAGCAGTACTTC. It yields the protein CASSLEGLEQYF. The gene calls are TRBV5-1 and TRBJ2-7; D perhaps matches TRBD2 (6 bases). Per germline, CDR1 SGHRS and CDR2 YFSETQ. V was trimmed by 5 bases and J by 6 bases, leaving 12 bases between them. There are 12 residues in the CDR3.